This T cell receptor beta chain was documented in a study of shared clonotypes between healthy human individuals (dated by TCRdb to the early 2020s). Background on the whole study: The cohort included a few men and a couple of women between 18 and 49 years of age. To estimate repertoire size and how much clonotypes are shared between individuals, the study performed deep sequencing of blood TCR repertoires from a few healthy adults. Different laboratories and diverse techniques were used to prepare libraries and sequence TCR repertoires, to increase sequencing depth and limit assay-specific biases. Between about 0.8 and 9 billion PBMCs per donor were obtained by leukapheresis. Findings and caveats that apply to the study as a whole: Sampling was restricted to blood, and TCR repertoires in tissues likely differ from the TCR repertoires found in blood. Because the study included only a small number of donors, the genetic and exposure-history diversity represented was limited. Based on pairwise subsampling, the degree of clonotype sharing among donors was expected to be affected by sequencing depth.

This clone was found a few times. Which antigen it targets is not known. Qualities for individual bases were not recorded, and no much larger clone is one base off. Using the deep immunoSEQ assay, multiplex PCR amplified TCR CDR3 regions from genomic DNA. For each cell subset, the extracted genomic DNA was distributed evenly across all wells of several immunoSEQ 96-well plates, and each plate served as one replicate. For unsorted PBMC, approximately 300 ng of genomic DNA, equivalent to about 30,000 T cell genomes, went into each replicate PCR. Ten immunoSEQ deep assay plates were used to sequence the unsorted PBMC genomic DNA. Purified libraries were quantified with a Qubit 3.0 fluorometer, sized on a Bioanalyzer 2100, and re-quantified with the KAPA Library Quantification kit. Each immunoSEQ 96-well plate was sequenced on its own single-read 150-cycle Illumina NextSeq 550 flow cell. On the study's bioinformatics: Because the immunoSEQ output held only junctional sequences and lacked quality scores, the filtering could not match the filtering applied to full-length reads. To assign V/J genes and CDR3, sequences were annotated against IMGT germline references using PyIR, a Python wrapper for IgBLAST v1.9. Any read was removed if the V/J assignment was weak (E-value above 1e-6), the CDR3 was missing, or the read contained stop codons, out-of-frame junctions, or ambiguous translated residues. V3J clonotypes were defined by identical inferred V gene, J gene, and CDR3 amino acid sequence. Percentage overlap between repertoires was calculated by dividing the number of shared unique clonotypes by the size of the smaller repertoire. Richness of each repertoire was evaluated using RTK rarefaction, the Chao1 estimator, and Recon v2.1 estimates of unobserved clonotypes. The table comes from immuneACCESS by way of TCRdb, which keeps in-frame sequences with V and J called. Part of the clones is missing from these tables; in studies checked, under half for an unresolved V gene and the rest for unknown reasons. From that table come the V and J calls and clone size; the DNA was used to work out D and trimming. For this sample there are 450,000 to 600,000 clones; roughly 78% appear just once. The ten largest clones capture over 10% of the sample.

The donors were healthy, HIV-negative adults with no recently reported acute infections or vaccinations. Every donor was a Caucasian adult residing in Nashville, Tennessee, USA. In the unsorted samples, approximately 82 million PBMCs were counted, and genomic DNA was extracted using the QIAamp DNA Blood Mini kit. Blood was collected by leukapheresis, and PBMCs were isolated by Ficoll-Histopaque density gradient centrifugation and then cryopreserved in liquid nitrogen vapor phase. V is cut by 5 bases and J by 4 bases, and the space between the germline ends is 11 bases. Reading the germline V gene gives CDR1 MGHDK and CDR2 SYGVNS. Including the terminal cysteine and phenylalanine, the CDR3 comprises 14 residues. CDR3 DNA is the only sequence kept; it has 42 bases, read in frame from the first base.

The sample taken for sequencing was PBMCs. The clonotype originates from a middle-aged woman in good health. Some clones in this sample may be carry-over from other donors' samples. The chain was built from TRBV25-1 and TRBJ2-2; a tentative D call is TRBD1 (6 bases match). The nucleotides are TGTGCCAGCAGTCTGCAGGGGAGCACCGGGGAGCTGTTTTTT. It is translated as CASSLQGSTGELFF.